The rows below give T cell receptor beta chains drawn from one sample of a study of control samples from healthy donors and cancer patients. Repertoires were generated with immunoSEQ multiplex PCR, while TCRdb's copy carries only in-frame clones and drops some. The sample consists of about 150,000 clones, 80% to 95% of them appearing once. The sequenced material came from blood. These receptors all stem from a man aged 18 to 29 in good health. Both conserved end residues are part of each CDR3. Each record gives: V gene, CDR3 length, CDR3 protein.

TRBV7-2	15	CASSLASAGMETQYF
TRBV24-1	18	CATSDLRQTSSYNSPLHF
TRBV30	10	CAWSGQSYTF
TRBV4-1	17	CASSNRDSKGSDEKLFF
TRBV5-6	14	CASSQGRSYYEQYF
TRBV24-1	16	CATSGGWRSSYNEQFF
TRBV6-1	13	CASGRVGTGELFF
TRBV29-1	14	CSVALLSNTGELFF
TRBV5-6	13	CASSLDMNTEAFF
TRBV7-3	13	CASSPIAQETQYF
TRBV4-2	14	CASSQDRGPGELFF
TRBV3-1/TRBV3-2	17	CASSPPGRGQNTGELFF
TRBV19	17	CASSISGLAGGRETQYF
TRBV6-2/TRBV6-3	14	CASSWGQGNYGYTF
TRBV28	14	CASSLGQMNTEAFF
TRBV24-1	16	CATRGPNGQGANEQYF
TRBV6-2/TRBV6-3	13	CASSFGHINEQFF
TRBV5-4	14	CASSRELADLEQFF
TRBV7-9	14	CASSETGSNQPQHF
TRBV18	17	CASSPGTGTTSTDTQYF
TRBV7-9	12	CASSLSGNTQYF
TRBV3-1/TRBV3-2	16	CASSQEWSAGTDTQYF
TRBV6-5	16	CASSSTTGGSGNTIYF
TRBV24-1	13	CAIEGRDTDTQYF
TRBV19	14	CASGGGQPYQPQHF
TRBV29-1	13	CSVAGTDNEKLFF
TRBV21-1	12	CASSNRNTEAFF
TRBV13	22	CASSTNRARGLSVLGQGNEQFF
TRBV11-2	13	CASSLAAQLEQYF
TRBV5-4	13	CASSPDRNYGYTF
TRBV11-2	15	CASSFGQAPQETQYF
TRBV5-4	14	CASSLLAGVETQYF
TRBV9	13	CASSPDSGSPLHF
TRBV4-2	15	CASSPLGHRYNEQFF
TRBV29-1	13	CSAGGGSYNEQFF
TRBV7-3	14	CASSSAGGYNEQFF
TRBV5-1	13	CASSSPTRAEQYF
TRBV13	14	CASSSGREYNEQFF
TRBV11-3	14	CASSLDSDNTEAFF
TRBV24-1	16	CATSEPGQGAIGELFF
TRBV4-3	20	CASSQERSGLGALAKNIQYF
TRBV9	15	CASSVQGEVNEKLFF